In its sample, the clone carrying this T cell receptor (beta chain) was seen many times. Its antigen is as yet unknown. Unmatched junction bases numbered 6, after V lost 3 bases and J lost 6 bases. This CDR3 has 15 residues. The germline CDR1 and CDR2 sequences are KGHSH and LQKENI. This sample is part of a study of T-cell memory formation after mild COVID-19. General observations from the study: The second-wave clones peaking on day 37 were not confirmed as SARS-CoV-2-specific. Among contracting clones, CD4+ were mainly CM/EM and CD8+ enriched in EMRA.

With constant-segment primers, 5'RACE yielded cDNA libraries of TCR alpha and TCR beta that carried sample barcodes and UMIs. TCRdb re-derived calls from the 5' RACE reads in MiXCR, one entry per CDR3 protein. The data show more than 350,000 distinct CDR3 sequences, roughly 15% seen once. This receptor was taken from a man aged 18 to 35 who had mild COVID-19 (a few samples of this study predate the infection). Cell type and time point are not known. V gene TRBV18 combines with J gene TRBJ2-1, with TRBD1 identical over 9 bases. Sequencing input: PBMCs or a T cell subset sorted from them (not recorded which). CDR3 DNA sequence: TGTGCCAGCTCACCTCTAGGACAGGGGACCAATGAGCAGTTCTTC. Protein sequence: CASSPLGQGTNEQFF.